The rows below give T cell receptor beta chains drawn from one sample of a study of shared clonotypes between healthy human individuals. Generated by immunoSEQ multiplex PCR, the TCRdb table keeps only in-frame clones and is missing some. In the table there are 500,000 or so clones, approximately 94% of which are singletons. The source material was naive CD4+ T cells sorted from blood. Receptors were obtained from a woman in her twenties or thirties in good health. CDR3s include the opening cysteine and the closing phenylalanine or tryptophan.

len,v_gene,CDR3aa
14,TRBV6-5,CASSYGDRGDEQFF
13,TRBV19,CASNSNTGTEAFF
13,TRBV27,CASSLGLLTEAFF
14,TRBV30,CAWYLADSTDTQYF
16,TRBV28,CASSYGGLGNTGELFF
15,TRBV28,CASSTEGQATDTQYF
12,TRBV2,CASSVNTGELFF
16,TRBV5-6,CASSLRVGRSAYEQYF
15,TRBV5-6,CASSYRQGINEKLFF
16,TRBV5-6,CASSLVSGQSNEKLFF
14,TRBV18,CASSPDSLNYGYTF
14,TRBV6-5,CASSYSAGVDTQYF
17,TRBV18,CASSRVAGQTSSYEQYF
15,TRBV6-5,CASSVDRGRGYGYTF
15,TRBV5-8,CASSLGQVDDQPQHF
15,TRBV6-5,CASNPRGGAAQPQHF
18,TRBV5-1,CASSVAGRTSGSTDTQYF
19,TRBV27,CASSSSTGTNPATNEKLFF
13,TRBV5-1,CASSPDREETQYF
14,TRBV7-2,CASSWTGSGNTIYF
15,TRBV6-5,CASSYVTSEFYEQYF
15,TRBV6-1,CASSKPGQGALGLFF
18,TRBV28,CASGGGVGQGAGNQPQHF
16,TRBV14,CASSQEMRLMNTEAFF
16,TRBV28,CASRPPAGTGSDGYTF